Listed below are T cell receptor beta chains from one sample, sequenced in a study of T cell responses to AZD1222 COVID-19 vaccine. Produced via immunoSEQ multiplex PCR; TCRdb's table is partial and in-frame only. This table has 130,000 to 150,000 clones, 85% to 90% appearing once. This sample comprised peripheral blood, obtained on day 0 of AZD1222 vaccination. All receptors derive from an adult in good health. CDR3s include the opening cysteine and the closing phenylalanine or tryptophan.

J gene,V gene,CDR3 protein
TRBJ1-2,TRBV6-5,CASAIGQVNYGYTF
TRBJ1-4,TRBV3-1/TRBV3-2,CASSPWEGGEKLFF
TRBJ2-6,TRBV5-1,CASSLGAVSGANVLTF
TRBJ2-5,TRBV7-6,CASSLWREGQETQYF
TRBJ2-3,TRBV5-1,CASSLTAGSTDTQYF
TRBJ1-4,TRBV28,CASLPGQANEKLFF
TRBJ1-1,TRBV5-1,CASSLGILTKTEAFF
TRBJ1-6,TRBV6-6,CASSLGRGDSYNSPLHF
TRBJ1-5,TRBV20-1,CSASGQGPLPQHF
TRBJ1-3,TRBV6-5,CASSDKFSGNTIYF
TRBJ2-5,TRBV12-3/TRBV12-4,CASSFRVRETQYF
TRBJ2-7,TRBV12-3/TRBV12-4,CASSFRGSRYF
TRBJ1-1,TRBV6-6,CASSYGGYGTEAFF
TRBJ2-3,TRBV30,CACSNAGSPSTDTQYF
TRBJ2-1,TRBV15,CATSSGLREQFF
TRBJ1-5,TRBV7-2,CASSLVGQGIRSNQPQHF
TRBJ1-6,TRBV6-5,CASSYTQGNSPLHF
TRBJ1-1,TRBV6-5,CASSSDRTTEAFF
TRBJ1-3,TRBV5-1,CASRRTLQPGNTIYF
TRBJ1-5,TRBV6-5,CASSLDRGGEPQHF
TRBJ2-7,TRBV5-6,CASRKAGTQYEQYF
TRBJ2-7,TRBV6-5,CASSYTGQTTYEQYF
TRBJ2-7,TRBV5-4,CASSSGWGKNEQYF
TRBJ1-2,TRBV3-1/TRBV3-2,CASSQDPGELYGYTF
TRBJ1-6,TRBV7-2,CASSLAYGQETDF
TRBJ1-1,TRBV9,CASSPRGTEAFF
TRBJ1-2,TRBV9,CASSVEPGRSVYGYTF
TRBJ2-1,TRBV3-1/TRBV3-2,CASSQDRLAGNYNEQFF
TRBJ1-2,TRBV28,CASSLRTMYGYTF
TRBJ2-2,TRBV5-1,CASSLEGPMAILNTGELFF
TRBJ2-1,TRBV25-1,CASSFANEQFF